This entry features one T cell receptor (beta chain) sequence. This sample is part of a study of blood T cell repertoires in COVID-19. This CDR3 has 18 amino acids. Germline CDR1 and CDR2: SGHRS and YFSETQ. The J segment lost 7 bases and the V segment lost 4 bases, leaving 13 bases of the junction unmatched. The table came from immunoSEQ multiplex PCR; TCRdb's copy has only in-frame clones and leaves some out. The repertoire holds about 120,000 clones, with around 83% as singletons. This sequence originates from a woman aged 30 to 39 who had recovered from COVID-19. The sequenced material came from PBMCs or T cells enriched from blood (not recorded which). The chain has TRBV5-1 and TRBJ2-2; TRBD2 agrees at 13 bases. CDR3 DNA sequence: TGCGCCAGCAGCCCAGACCCGGGACTAGCGGGAAATAACGGGGAGCTGTTTTTT. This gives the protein CASSPDPGLAGNNGELFF.